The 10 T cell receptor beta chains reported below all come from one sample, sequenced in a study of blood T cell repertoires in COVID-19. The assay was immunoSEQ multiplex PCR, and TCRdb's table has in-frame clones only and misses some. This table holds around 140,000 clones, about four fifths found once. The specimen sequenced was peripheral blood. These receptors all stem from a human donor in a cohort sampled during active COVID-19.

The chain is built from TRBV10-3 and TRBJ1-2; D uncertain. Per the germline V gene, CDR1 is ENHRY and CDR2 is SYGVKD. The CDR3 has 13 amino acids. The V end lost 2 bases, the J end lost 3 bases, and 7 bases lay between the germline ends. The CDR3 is CAISEEVYYGYTF. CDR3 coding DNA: TGTGCCATCAGTGAGGAGGTATACTATGGCTACACCTTC.

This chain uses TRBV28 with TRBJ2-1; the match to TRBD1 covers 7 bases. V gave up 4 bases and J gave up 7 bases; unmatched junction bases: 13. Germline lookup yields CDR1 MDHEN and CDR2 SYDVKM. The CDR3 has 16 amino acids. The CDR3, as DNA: TGTGCCAGCAGTTCAAGACAGGGACGGGGTAGAAATGAGCAGTTCTTC. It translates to CASSSRQGRGRNEQFF.

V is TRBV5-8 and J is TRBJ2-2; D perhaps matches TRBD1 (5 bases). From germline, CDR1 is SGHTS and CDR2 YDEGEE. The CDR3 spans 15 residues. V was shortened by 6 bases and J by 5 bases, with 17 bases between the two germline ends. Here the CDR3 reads CASKRQSRSTGELFF. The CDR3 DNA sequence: TGTGCCAGCAAAAGACAGTCGAGATCGACCGGGGAGCTGTTTTTT.

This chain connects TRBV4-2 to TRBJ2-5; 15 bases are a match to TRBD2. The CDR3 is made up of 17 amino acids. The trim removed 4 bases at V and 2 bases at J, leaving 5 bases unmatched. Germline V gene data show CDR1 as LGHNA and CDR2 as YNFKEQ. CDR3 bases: TGTGCCAGCAGCCTACGGACTAGCGGGAGGGTTCAAGAGACCCAGTACTTC. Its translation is CASSLRTSGRVQETQYF.

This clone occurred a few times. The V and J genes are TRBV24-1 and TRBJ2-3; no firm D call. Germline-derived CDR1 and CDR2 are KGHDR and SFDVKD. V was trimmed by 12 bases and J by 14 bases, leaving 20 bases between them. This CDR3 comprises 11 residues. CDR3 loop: CAPVVRPRRYF. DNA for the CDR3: TGTGCCCCCGTGGTGAGGCCTCGTAGGTATTTT.

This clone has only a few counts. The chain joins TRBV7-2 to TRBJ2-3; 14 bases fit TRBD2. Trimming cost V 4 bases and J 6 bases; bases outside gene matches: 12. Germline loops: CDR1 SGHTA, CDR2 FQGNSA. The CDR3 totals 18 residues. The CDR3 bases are TGTGCCAGCAGCTCCCCGGGACTAGCGGGAGCCCCTGGGGATACGCAGTATTTT. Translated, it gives CASSSPGLAGAPGDTQYF.

This CDR3 reads CASSLDTGVTDTQYF. The CDR3, as DNA: TGCGCCAGCAGCTTGGATACGGGAGTGACAGATACGCAGTATTTT. J is TRBJ2-3 and V is TRBV5-1, with a possible D match to TRBD2 (6 bases). The CDR3 length is 15 residues. V lost 0 bases, J lost 3 bases, and 11 bases lay in between. The germline V gene has CDR1 SGHRS and CDR2 YFSETQ.

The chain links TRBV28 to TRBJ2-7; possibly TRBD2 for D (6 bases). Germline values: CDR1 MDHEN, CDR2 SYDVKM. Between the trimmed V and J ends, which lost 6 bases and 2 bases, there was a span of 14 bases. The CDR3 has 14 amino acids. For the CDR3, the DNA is TGTGCCAGCAGGGAGGGGAACCCCCCCTACGAGCAGTACTTC. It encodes CASREGNPPYEQYF. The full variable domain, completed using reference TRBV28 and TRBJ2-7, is DVKVTQSSRYLVKRTGEKVFLECVQDMDHENMFWYRQDPGLGLRLIYFSYDVKMKEKGDIPEGYSVSREKKERFSLILESASTNQTSMYLCASREGNPPYEQYFGPGTRLTVT.

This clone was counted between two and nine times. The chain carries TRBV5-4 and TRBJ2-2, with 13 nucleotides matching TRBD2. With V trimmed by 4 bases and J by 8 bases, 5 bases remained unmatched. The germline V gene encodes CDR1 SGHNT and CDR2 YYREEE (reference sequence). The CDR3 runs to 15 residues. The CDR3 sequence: CASSPGLAGAGELFF. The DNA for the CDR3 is TGTGCCAGCAGCCCCGGACTAGCGGGAGCGGGGGAGCTGTTTTTT.

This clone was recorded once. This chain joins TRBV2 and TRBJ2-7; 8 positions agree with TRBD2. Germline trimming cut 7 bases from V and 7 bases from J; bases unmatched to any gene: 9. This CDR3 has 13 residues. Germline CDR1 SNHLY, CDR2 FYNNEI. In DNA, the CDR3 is TGTGCCAGCAACATCCGGGGGGGTAGGGAGCAGTACTTC. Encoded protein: CASNIRGGREQYF.